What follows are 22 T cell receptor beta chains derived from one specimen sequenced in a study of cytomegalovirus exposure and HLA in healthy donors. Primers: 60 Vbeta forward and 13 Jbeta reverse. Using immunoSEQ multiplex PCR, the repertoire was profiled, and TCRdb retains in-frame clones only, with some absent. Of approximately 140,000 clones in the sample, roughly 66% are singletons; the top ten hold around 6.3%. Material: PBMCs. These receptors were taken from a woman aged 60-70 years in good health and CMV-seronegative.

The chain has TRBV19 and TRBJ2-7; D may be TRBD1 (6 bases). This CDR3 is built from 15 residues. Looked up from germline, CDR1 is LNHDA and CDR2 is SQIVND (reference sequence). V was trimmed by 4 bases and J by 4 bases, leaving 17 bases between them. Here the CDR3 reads CASSSYREGEYEQYF. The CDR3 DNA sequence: TGTGCCAGTAGTAGCTACAGGGAAGGAGAGTACGAGCAGTACTTC.

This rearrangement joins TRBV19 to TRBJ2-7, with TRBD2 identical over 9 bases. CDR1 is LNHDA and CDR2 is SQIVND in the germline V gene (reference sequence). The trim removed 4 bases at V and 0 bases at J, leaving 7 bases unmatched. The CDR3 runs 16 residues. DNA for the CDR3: TGTGCCAGTAGTACTTGGACTAGCGCTCCCTCCTACGAGCAGTACTTC. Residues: CASSTWTSAPSYEQYF.

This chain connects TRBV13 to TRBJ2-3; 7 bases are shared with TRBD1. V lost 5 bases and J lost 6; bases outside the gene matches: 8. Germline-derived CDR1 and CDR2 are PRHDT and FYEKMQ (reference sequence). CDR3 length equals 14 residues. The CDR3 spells CASSPDRVRDTQYF. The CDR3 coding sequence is TGTGCCAGCAGCCCTGACAGGGTTCGTGATACGCAGTATTTT.

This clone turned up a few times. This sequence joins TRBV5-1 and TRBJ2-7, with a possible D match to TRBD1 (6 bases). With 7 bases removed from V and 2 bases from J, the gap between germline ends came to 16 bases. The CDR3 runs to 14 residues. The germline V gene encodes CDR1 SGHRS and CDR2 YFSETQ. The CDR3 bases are TGCGCCAGCTCCTTGACAGGTTCTGCCTACGAGCAGTACTTC. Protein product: CASSLTGSAYEQYF.

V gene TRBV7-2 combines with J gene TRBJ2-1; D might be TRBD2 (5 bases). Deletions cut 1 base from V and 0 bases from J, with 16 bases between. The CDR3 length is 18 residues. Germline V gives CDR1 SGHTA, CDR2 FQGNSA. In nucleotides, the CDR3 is TGTGCCAGCAGCTTAGGATTTGCTAGCCGCGGCTCCTACAATGAGCAGTTCTTC. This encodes CASSLGFASRGSYNEQFF. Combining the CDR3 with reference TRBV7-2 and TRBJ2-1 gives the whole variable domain GAGVSQSPSNKVTEKGKDVELRCDPISGHTALYWYRQSLGQGLEFLIYFQGNSAPDKSGLPSDRFSAERTGGSVSTLTIQRTQQEDSAVYLCASSLGFASRGSYNEQFFGPGTRLTVL.

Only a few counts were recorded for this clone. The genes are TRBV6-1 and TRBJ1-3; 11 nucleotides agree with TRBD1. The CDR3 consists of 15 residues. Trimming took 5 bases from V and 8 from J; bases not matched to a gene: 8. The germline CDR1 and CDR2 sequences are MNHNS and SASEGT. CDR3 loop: CASSPRTGGEDTIYF. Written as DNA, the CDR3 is TGTGCCAGCAGTCCCAGGACAGGGGGCGAGGACACCATATATTTT.

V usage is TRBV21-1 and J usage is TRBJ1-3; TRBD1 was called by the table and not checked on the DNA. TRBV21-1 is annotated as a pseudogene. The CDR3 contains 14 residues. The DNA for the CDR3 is TGTGCCAGCAGCATGCGGACAGGGGGAAACACCATATATTTT. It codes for CASSMRTGGNTIYF.

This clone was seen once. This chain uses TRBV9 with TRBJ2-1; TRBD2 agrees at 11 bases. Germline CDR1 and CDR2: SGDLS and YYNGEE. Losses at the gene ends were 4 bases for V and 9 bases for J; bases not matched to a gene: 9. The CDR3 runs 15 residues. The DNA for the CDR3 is TGTGCCAGCAGCTCTCAAGGACTAGCGGGTCCTGAGCAGTTCTTC. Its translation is CASSSQGLAGPEQFF.

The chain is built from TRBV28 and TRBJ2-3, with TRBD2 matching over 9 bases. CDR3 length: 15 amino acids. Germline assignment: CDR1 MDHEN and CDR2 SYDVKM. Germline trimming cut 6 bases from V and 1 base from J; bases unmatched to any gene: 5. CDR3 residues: CASSPRTSGTDTQYF. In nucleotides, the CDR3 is TGTGCCAGCAGCCCCAGGACTAGCGGCACAGATACGCAGTATTTT.

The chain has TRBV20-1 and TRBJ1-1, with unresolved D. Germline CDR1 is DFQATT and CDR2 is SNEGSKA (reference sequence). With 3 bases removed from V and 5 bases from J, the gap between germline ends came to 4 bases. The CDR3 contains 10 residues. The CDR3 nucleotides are TGCAGTGCTAGTCGTACTGAAGCTTTCTTT. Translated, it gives CSASRTEAFF.

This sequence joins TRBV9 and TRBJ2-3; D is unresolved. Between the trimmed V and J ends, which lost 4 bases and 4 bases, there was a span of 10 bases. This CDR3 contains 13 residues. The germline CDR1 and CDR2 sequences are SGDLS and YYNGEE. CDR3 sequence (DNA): TGTGCCAGCAGCCCCCAGGATTCAGATACGCAGTATTTT. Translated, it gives CASSPQDSDTQYF.

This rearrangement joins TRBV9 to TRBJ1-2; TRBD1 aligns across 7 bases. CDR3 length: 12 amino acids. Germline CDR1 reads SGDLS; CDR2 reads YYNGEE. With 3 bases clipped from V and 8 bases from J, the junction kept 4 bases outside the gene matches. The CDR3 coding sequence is TGTGCCAGCAGCGCGGGACAGAGCGGCTACACCTTC. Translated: CASSAGQSGYTF.

The chain's CDR3 is CASSSGTSGDTQYF. DNA of the CDR3: TGTGCCAGCAGCTCCGGGACTAGCGGAGATACGCAGTATTTT. This sequence joins TRBV5-4 and TRBJ2-3, with 11 bases identical to TRBD2. This CDR3 spans 14 amino acids. The V and J ends lost 3 bases and 5 bases, in that order; junction bases with no gene match: 2. The germline CDR1 and CDR2 sequences are SGHNT and YYREEE (reference sequence).

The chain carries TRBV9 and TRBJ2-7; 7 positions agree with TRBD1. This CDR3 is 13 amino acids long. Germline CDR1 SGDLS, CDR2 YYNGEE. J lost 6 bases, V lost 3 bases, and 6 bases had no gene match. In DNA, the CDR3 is TGTGCCAGCAGCGAGCAGGGGGTCGGCGAGCAGTACTTC. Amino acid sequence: CASSEQGVGEQYF.

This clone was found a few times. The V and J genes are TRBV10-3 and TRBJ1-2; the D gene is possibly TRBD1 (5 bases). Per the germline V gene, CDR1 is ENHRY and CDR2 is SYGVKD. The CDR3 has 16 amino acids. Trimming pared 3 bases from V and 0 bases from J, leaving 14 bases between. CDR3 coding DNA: TGTGCCATCAGTGACCCAGGACAAGTTGCTAACTATGGCTACACCTTC. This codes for CAISDPGQVANYGYTF.

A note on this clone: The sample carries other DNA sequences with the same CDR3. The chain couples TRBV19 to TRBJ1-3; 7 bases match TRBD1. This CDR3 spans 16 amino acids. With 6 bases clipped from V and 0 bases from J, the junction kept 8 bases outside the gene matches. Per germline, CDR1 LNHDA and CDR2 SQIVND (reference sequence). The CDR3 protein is CASSLRDSFSGNTIYF. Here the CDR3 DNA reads TGTGCCAGTAGCTTGCGGGACAGCTTCTCTGGAAACACCATATATTTT.

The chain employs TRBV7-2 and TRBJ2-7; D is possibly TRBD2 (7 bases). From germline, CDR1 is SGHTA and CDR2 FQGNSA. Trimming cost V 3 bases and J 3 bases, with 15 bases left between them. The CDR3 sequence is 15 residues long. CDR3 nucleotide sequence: TGTGCCAGCAGCTTTGGGCGGGGGCTTTACTACGAGCAGTACTTC. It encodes CASSFGRGLYYEQYF.

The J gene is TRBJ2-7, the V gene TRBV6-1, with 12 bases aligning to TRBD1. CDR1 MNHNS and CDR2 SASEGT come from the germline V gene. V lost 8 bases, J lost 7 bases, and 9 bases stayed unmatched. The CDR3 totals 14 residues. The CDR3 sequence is CASSRDRGLGEQYF. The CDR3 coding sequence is TGTGCCAGCTCGCGGGACAGGGGGCTCGGTGAGCAGTACTTC.

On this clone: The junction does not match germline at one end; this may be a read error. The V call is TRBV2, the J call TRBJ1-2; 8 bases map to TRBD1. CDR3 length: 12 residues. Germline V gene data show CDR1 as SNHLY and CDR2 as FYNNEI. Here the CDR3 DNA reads TGTGCCAGCAGACCGGACAGGGTGGGTAATCGCTTC. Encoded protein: CASRPDRVGNRF.

CDR3 bases: TGCGCCAGCAGCAGGAGGACAGGGCAGTTGGGCACTGAAGCTTTCTTT. Its translation is CASSRRTGQLGTEAFF. The V gene is TRBV5-1, the J gene TRBJ1-1; 8 bases agree with TRBD1. CDR3 length equals 16 residues. Per the germline V gene, CDR1 is SGHRS and CDR2 is YFSETQ. Trimming took 4 bases from V and 4 from J; bases not matched to a gene: 12. Using reference TRBV5-1 and TRBJ1-1 for the parts outside the CDR3, the full variable domain is KAGVTQTPRYLIKTRGQQVTLSCSPISGHRSVSWYQQTPGQGLQFLFEYFSETQRNKGNFPGRFSGRQFSNSRSEMNVSTLELGDSALYLCASSRRTGQLGTEAFFGQGTRLTVV.

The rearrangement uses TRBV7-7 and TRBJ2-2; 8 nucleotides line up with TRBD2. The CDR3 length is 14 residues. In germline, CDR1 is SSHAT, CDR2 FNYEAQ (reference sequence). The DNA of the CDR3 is TGTGCTAGCGGGGCGGGGGCGAACACCGGGGAGCTGTTTTTT. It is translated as CASGAGANTGELFF.

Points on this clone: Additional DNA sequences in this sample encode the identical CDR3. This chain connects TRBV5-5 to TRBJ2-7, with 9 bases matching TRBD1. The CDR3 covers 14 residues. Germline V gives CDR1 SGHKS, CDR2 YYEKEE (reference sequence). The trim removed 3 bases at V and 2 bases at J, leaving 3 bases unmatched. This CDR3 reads CASSWGQGPYEQYF. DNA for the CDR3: TGTGCCAGCAGCTGGGGACAGGGCCCCTACGAGCAGTACTTC.